The rows below give T cell receptor beta chains drawn from one sample of a study of OX40 agonist ivuxolimab in advanced cancers. The assay was immunoSEQ multiplex PCR, and TCRdb's table has in-frame clones only and misses some. The table includes some 80,000 clones, more than 90% detected once. The specimen was CD4+ or CD8+ T cells sorted from blood, collected in a trial of the OX40 agonist ivuxolimab. The source is an adult with an advanced solid tumor such as melanoma, head and neck, liver or kidney cancer. Each CDR3 is given with its conserved first and last residue. Each record gives: D gene, J gene, V gene, clone size, CDR3 protein, CDR3 DNA. D genes are given only for firm matches. Clone size is given for some rows only: seen once, a few or many times, or a class if the clone is expanded.

TRBD1 | TRBJ2-2 | TRBV19 | . | CASSPPGQGTGELFF | TGTGCCAGTAGTCCTCCGGGACAGGGGACCGGGGAGCTGTTTTTT
. | TRBJ1-2 | TRBV6-5 | . | CASSYSAQPPVSGYTF | TGTGCCAGCAGTTACTCGGCCCAGCCGCCCGTTTCTGGCTACACCTTC
TRBD2 | TRBJ2-5 | TRBV5-1 | . | CASSPGLAETKETQYF | TGCGCCAGCAGCCCGGGACTAGCGGAGACAAAAGAGACCCAGTACTTC
. | TRBJ1-2 | TRBV19 | . | CASIAGTPRSGYTF | TGTGCCAGTATTGCCGGGACACCAAGAAGCGGCTACACCTTC
TRBD2 | TRBJ2-5 | TRBV5-1 | . | CASTAGGGAKETQYF | TGCGCCAGTACGGCGGGAGGGGGAGCTAAAGAGACCCAGTACTTC
TRBD2 | TRBJ2-1 | TRBV6-1 | . | CASSEAPYGRAYEQFF | TGTGCCAGCAGTGAAGCCCCCTACGGGAGGGCCTATGAGCAGTTCTTC
. | TRBJ2-3 | TRBV5-1 | . | CASSLAGQYTDTQYF | TGCGCCAGCAGCTTGGCGGGACAATACACAGATACGCAGTATTTT
TRBD2 | TRBJ2-3 | TRBV19 | . | CASSPGLAGVVPGTDTQYF | TGTGCCAGTAGTCCCGGACTAGCGGGAGTCGTGCCGGGGACAGATACGCAGTATTTT
TRBD2 | TRBJ2-1 | TRBV6-4 | . | CASSVFAGDGIQFF | TGTGCCAGCAGTGTTTTTGCGGGGGACGGGATCCAGTTCTTC
. | TRBJ2-5 | TRBV5-4 | . | CASSFPGQETQYF | TGTGCCAGCAGCTTTCCAGGTCAAGAGACCCAGTACTTC
. | TRBJ1-1 | TRBV7-9 | . | CASSFPGQKNTEAFF | TGTGCCAGCAGCTTTCCCGGACAGAAGAACACTGAAGCTTTCTTT
. | TRBJ1-4 | TRBV30 | . | CAWSGVPNEKLFF | TGTGCCTGGAGTGGGGTGCCGAATGAAAAACTGTTTTTT
. | TRBJ1-2 | TRBV11-2 | . | CASSLEGDGYTF | TGTGCCAGCAGCTTGGAGGGAGATGGCTACACCTTC
. | TRBJ2-3 | TRBV2 | . | CASRTGPGDTQYF | TGTGCCAGCAGGACAGGCCCAGGGGATACGCAGTATTTT
TRBD1 | TRBJ1-1 | TRBV18 | . | CASSRMEDRDVSGGTEAFF | TGTGCCAGCTCACGGATGGAGGACAGGGACGTCTCTGGAGGCACTGAAGCTTTCTTT
. | TRBJ1-5 | TRBV7-9 | . | CASSSRDGHQPQHF | TGTGCCAGCAGCTCGAGGGACGGCCATCAGCCCCAGCATTTT
. | TRBJ2-5 | TRBV20-1 | . | CSARAGETQYF | TGCAGTGCTAGGGCAGGGGAGACCCAGTACTTC
TRBD2 | TRBJ2-7 | TRBV7-6 | . | CASSSLAGQDEQYF | TGTGCCAGCAGCTCACTAGCGGGGCAGGACGAGCAGTACTTC
. | TRBJ2-1 | TRBV7-8 | . | CASSSTGGTYNEQFF | TGTGCCAGCAGCTCGACTGGGGGGACCTACAATGAGCAGTTCTTC
TRBD2 | TRBJ2-3 | TRBV23-1 | . | CASSPPEGLAGTDTQYF | TGCGCCAGCAGTCCACCGGAAGGGCTAGCGGGCACAGATACGCAGTATTTT
TRBD1 | TRBJ2-3 | TRBV5-4 | . | CASRYGQGKTDTQYF | TGTGCCAGCAGATATGGACAGGGGAAGACAGATACGCAGTATTTT
TRBD2 | TRBJ2-7 | TRBV27 | . | CASSFKPGGSYEQYF | TGTGCCAGCAGTTTCAAACCGGGGGGGTCCTACGAGCAGTACTTC
. | TRBJ1-3 | TRBV30 | once | CAWSVSSGNTIYF | TGTGCCTGGAGTGTGAGCTCTGGAAACACCATATATTTT
. | TRBJ1-2 | TRBV11-3 | . | CASSIYTEGRSYTF | TGTGCCAGCAGCATTTATACGGAGGGGAGAAGCTACACCTTC
TRBD1 | TRBJ2-5 | TRBV11-3 | . | CASRQGGRETQYF | TGTGCCAGCAGACAGGGGGGACGGGAGACCCAGTACTTC
. | TRBJ2-7 | TRBV6-5 | . | CASSEEYEQYF | TGTGCCAGCAGTGAGGAATACGAGCAGTACTTC
TRBD1 | TRBJ2-2 | TRBV11-3 | . | CASSLHRDSANTGELFF | TGTGCCAGCAGCTTACATAGGGACAGCGCGAACACCGGGGAGCTGTTTTTT
. | TRBJ1-2 | TRBV5-4 | . | CASSSAGGGSGYTF | TGTGCCAGCAGCTCCGCGGGAGGGGGAAGCGGCTACACCTTC
TRBD1 | TRBJ1-4 | TRBV7-9 | . | CANKPIDRENEKLFF | TGTGCCAACAAGCCCATTGACAGGGAGAATGAAAAACTGTTTTTT
TRBD1 | TRBJ1-1 | TRBV6-6 | . | CASRDGTAHEAFF | TGTGCCAGCAGAGACGGGACAGCCCATGAAGCTTTCTTT
TRBD1 | TRBJ1-1 | TRBV6-1 | once | CASSGTPTGAEAFF | TGTGCCAGCAGTGGGACCCCGACAGGGGCTGAAGCTTTCTTT
. | TRBJ1-3 | TRBV14 | . | CASSQVRGGF | TGTGCCAGCAGCCAAGTGAGAGGAGGTTTT
. | TRBJ2-2 | TRBV27 | . | CASRGGGFTGELFF | TGTGCCAGCAGAGGGGGGGGCTTCACCGGGGAGCTGTTTTTT
. | TRBJ1-2 | TRBV6-4 | . | CASSDSPGLGGYTF | TGTGCCAGCAGTGACTCCCCGGGGCTGGGTGGCTACACCTTC